This T cell receptor beta chain was obtained from a study of monozygotic twins with cystic fibrosis. Assay used: immunoSEQ multiplex PCR; TCRdb lists only in-frame clones, some missing. The repertoire consists of fewer than 20,000 clones, with about 90% occurring once and the leading ten covering 1.5% to 2%. This receptor was identified in a girl aged 2 to 10 with cystic fibrosis. The sequenced sample was blood.

CDR3 nucleotides: TGTGCCAGCAGTTTATACGGGTATGGTGGAAACACCATATATTTT. Translation: CASSLYGYGGNTIYF. The rearrangement joins TRBV28 to TRBJ1-3; no reliable D call. Trimming pared 1 base from V and 3 bases from J, leaving 10 bases between. The germline V gene has CDR1 MDHEN and CDR2 SYDVKM. This CDR3 region has 15 residues.